This is a list of T cell receptor beta chains from one sample in a study of blood T cell repertoires in COVID-19. The assay was immunoSEQ multiplex PCR, and TCRdb's table has in-frame clones only and misses some. Seen here are about 81,000 clones, about nine tenths observed once, and the top ten hold 1.9%. Material: peripheral blood. The receptors come from a woman aged 45-65 years in a cohort sampled during active COVID-19. Both conserved end residues are trimmed from each CDR3. The order of the fields is clone size, V gene, CDR3 protein. Expanded clones get a size class; other rows say once, few or many, or leave the size out.

.,TRBV19,ASSRKTGTSGLGELF
.,TRBV27,ASRPQGGEKLF
.,TRBV4-2,ASSQDPGAAGANVLT
.,TRBV18,ASSSTQVFSGDRYEQY
.,TRBV10-3,AISEYSSYGYT
.,TRBV7-8,ASSPRTASATNEKLF
.,TRBV7-6,ASSSLGPTGADTQY
.,TRBV12-3/TRBV12-4,ASSFGRGYGYT
.,TRBV12-3/TRBV12-4,ASRDRGYEQY
.,TRBV4-2,ASSQGALRGGGEETQY
.,TRBV28,ASSQPGTSPLGDTQY
.,TRBV6-2/TRBV6-3,ASSYGGANVLT
.,TRBV28,ASSLLAGGVDTGELF
.,TRBV11-2,ASSSSGLAGGWAYEQY
.,TRBV6-4,ASRREASAGELF
.,TRBV6-5,ASSYDRGQDYGYT
.,TRBV6-5,ASSPRKTGETQY
.,TRBV3-1/TRBV3-2,ASSQASGRARGNEQF
.,TRBV29-1,SVEDERRVH
.,TRBV5-4,ASSLDYSYEQY
.,TRBV2,ASSTESGTEAF
.,TRBV30,AWSRGPVVYGYT
few,TRBV19,ASNDRANVLT
.,TRBV27,ASSRSPPTYPRNEQF
.,TRBV5-1,ASSLEAQGALKTYNEQF
.,TRBV10-3,AISDSRGLSSEQY
.,TRBV28,ASSFLKGQGIPLISTGELF
.,TRBV10-1,ASSPTYSRNDEQY
.,TRBV7-3,ASSLSGRANEQF
.,TRBV19,ASRTHRTTNEKLF
.,TRBV3-1/TRBV3-2,ASRQRDREETQY
.,TRBV7-3,ASSSGTGVTGELF
.,TRBV28,ASIKAGGYTEQF
.,TRBV7-2,ASSFTGGAGNTIY
.,TRBV10-2,ASSPQGYYEQY
.,TRBV27,ASRAVSGANYGYT